The rows below give T cell receptor beta chains drawn from one sample of a study of T cell responses to AZD1222 COVID-19 vaccine. Assay used: immunoSEQ multiplex PCR; TCRdb lists only in-frame clones, some missing. Here the sample spans 80,000 or so clones, roughly 85% being singletons. Sequences were derived from peripheral blood, sampled on day 0 of AZD1222 vaccination. These receptors came from an adult in good health. The CDR3 runs from the conserved cysteine through the conserved F or W. D genes are given only for firm matches. Size is omitted from some rows. Given values are once, few, many or a class for expanded clones.

V: TRBV6-2/TRBV6-3; size: NA; D: TRBD1; J: TRBJ1-1; DNA: TGTGCCAGCAGTTATAGGAGGGGGCTTACTGAAGCTTTCTTT; CDR3: CASSYRRGLTEAFF
V: TRBV29-1; size: NA; D: TRBD1; J: TRBJ1-1; DNA: TGCAGCGTGCTGACAGGGCTGAGCACTGAAGCTTTCTTT; CDR3: CSVLTGLSTEAFF
V: TRBV5-1; size: NA; D: NA; J: TRBJ2-6; DNA: TGCGCCAGCAGCTTCGAAGTTTCAGGCAACTCTGGGGCCAACGTCCTGACTTTC; CDR3: CASSFEVSGNSGANVLTF
V: TRBV6-6; size: NA; D: NA; J: TRBJ2-7; DNA: TGTGCCAGCAGTCCCACGGGGGGCCTCTACGAGCAGTACTTC; CDR3: CASSPTGGLYEQYF
V: TRBV6-5; size: few; D: NA; J: TRBJ1-2; DNA: TGTGCCAGCAGTTCCCCCAGATCTAACTATGGCTACACCTTC; CDR3: CASSSPRSNYGYTF
V: TRBV5-1; size: once; D: NA; J: TRBJ2-5; DNA: TGCGCCAGCAGCTTGGGGCAGGGGTACCAAGAGACCCAGTACTTC; CDR3: CASSLGQGYQETQYF
V: TRBV7-2; size: NA; D: TRBD2; J: TRBJ2-2; DNA: TGTGCCAGCAGCTTAGTAGCGGGAGGGCTGGCCGGGGAGCTGTTTTTT; CDR3: CASSLVAGGLAGELFF
V: TRBV6-5; size: NA; D: TRBD1; J: TRBJ1-4; DNA: TGTGCCAGCAGTTACGGAGACAGGGCTAATGAAAAACTGTTTTTT; CDR3: CASSYGDRANEKLFF
V: TRBV30; size: NA; D: TRBD2; J: TRBJ2-1; DNA: TGTGCCTGGAGTGTAACCCTAGCGGGTCGCTATGAGCAGTTCTTC; CDR3: CAWSVTLAGRYEQFF
V: TRBV7-3; size: NA; D: NA; J: TRBJ2-1; DNA: TGTGCCAGCAGCAAAGAGGTGTCGCGGTACAATGAGCAGTTCTTC; CDR3: CASSKEVSRYNEQFF
V: TRBV7-2; size: NA; D: NA; J: TRBJ1-5; DNA: TGTGCCAGCAGCTTAGGAAATCAGCCCCAGCATTTT; CDR3: CASSLGNQPQHF
V: TRBV5-1; size: few; D: NA; J: TRBJ2-1; DNA: TGCGCCAGCAGCTCCGCGGAGCGGGACAATGAGCAGTTCTTC; CDR3: CASSSAERDNEQFF
V: TRBV7-6; size: NA; D: NA; J: TRBJ2-2; DNA: TGTGCCAGCAGCCTGGGGGCAGAAAACACCGGGGAGCTGTTTTTT; CDR3: CASSLGAENTGELFF
V: TRBV4-1; size: NA; D: NA; J: TRBJ1-5; DNA: TGCGCCAGCAGCCCCAGGGACACGAGCAATCAGCCCCAGCATTTT; CDR3: CASSPRDTSNQPQHF
V: TRBV7-9; size: NA; D: NA; J: TRBJ1-4; DNA: TGTGCCAGCAGCCCCCTTCTGCCTAATGAAAAACTGTTTTTT; CDR3: CASSPLLPNEKLFF
V: TRBV29-1; size: NA; D: NA; J: TRBJ1-3; DNA: TGCAGCGTTTCAGAGGCCCCTGGAAACACCATATATTTT; CDR3: CSVSEAPGNTIYF
V: TRBV11-3; size: NA; D: TRBD2; J: TRBJ2-2; DNA: TGTGCCAGCAGGCGGGAGGACACCGGGGAGCTGTTTTTT; CDR3: CASRREDTGELFF
V: TRBV12-3/TRBV12-4; size: NA; D: NA; J: TRBJ2-1; DNA: TGTGCCAGCAGTTTAGTAAATGAGCAGTTCTTC; CDR3: CASSLVNEQFF
V: TRBV3-1/TRBV3-2; size: NA; D: NA; J: TRBJ2-3; DNA: TGTGCCAGCAGCCCGCGGGATACGCAGTATTTT; CDR3: CASSPRDTQYF
V: TRBV7-7; size: NA; D: NA; J: TRBJ2-1; DNA: TGTGCTAGCAGCCTACGCCAGGGACCAAGCTCCTACAATGAGCAGTTCTTC; CDR3: CASSLRQGPSSYNEQFF
V: TRBV6-2/TRBV6-3; size: NA; D: NA; J: TRBJ1-1; DNA: TGTGCCAGCAGTCCCTCGGGGAGGGGAAACACTGAAGCTTTCTTT; CDR3: CASSPSGRGNTEAFF
V: TRBV9; size: NA; D: TRBD2; J: TRBJ2-1; DNA: TGTGCCAGCAGCGTAGGGGCTAGCGGGTACAATGAGCAGTTCTTC; CDR3: CASSVGASGYNEQFF
V: TRBV7-9; size: NA; D: TRBD1; J: TRBJ1-4; DNA: TGTGCCAGCAGTTCCTGGGACAGGGGGGATGAAAAACTGTTTTTT; CDR3: CASSSWDRGDEKLFF
V: TRBV12-3/TRBV12-4; size: NA; D: NA; J: TRBJ1-1; DNA: TGTGCCAGCAGTTTAAGTACAGACACTGAAGCTTTCTTT; CDR3: CASSLSTDTEAFF
V: TRBV2; size: NA; D: NA; J: TRBJ1-4; DNA: TGTGCCAGCAGGAGGCCACAGGCTAGGGAAAAACTGTTTTTT; CDR3: CASRRPQAREKLFF
V: TRBV5-1; size: NA; D: NA; J: TRBJ2-1; DNA: TGCGCCAGCAACCAACAGGGTGGGGAATACAATGAGCAGTTCTTC; CDR3: CASNQQGGEYNEQFF
V: TRBV19; size: NA; D: TRBD1; J: TRBJ2-2; DNA: TGTGCCAGCGGGACAGGGGGGTTCACCGGGGAGCTGTTTTTT; CDR3: CASGTGGFTGELFF
V: TRBV6-5; size: once; D: TRBD1; J: TRBJ1-1; DNA: TGTGCCAGCAGTCCGGCCCCGACAGGGCGCCCCCAAGCTTTCTTT; CDR3: CASSPAPTGRPQAFF
V: TRBV14; size: NA; D: NA; J: TRBJ2-1; DNA: TGTGCCAGCAGCACGGGGGTGGGAAACTACTACAATGAGCAGTTCTTC; CDR3: CASSTGVGNYYNEQFF
V: TRBV7-2; size: NA; D: NA; J: TRBJ1-3; DNA: TGTGCCAGCAGCTTAACCCGCAACTCTGGAAACACCATATATTTT; CDR3: CASSLTRNSGNTIYF
V: TRBV27; size: NA; D: NA; J: TRBJ1-2; DNA: TGTGCCAGCAGGCGCCCTGGGACGGGATCTAACTATGGCTACACCTTC; CDR3: CASRRPGTGSNYGYTF
V: TRBV9; size: NA; D: NA; J: TRBJ2-7; DNA: TGTGCCAGCAGCCTCAGATGGACTGATAACTACGAGCAGTACTTC; CDR3: CASSLRWTDNYEQYF
V: TRBV21-1; size: NA; D: NA; J: TRBJ2-7; DNA: TGTGCCAGCAGCCTCCAGTGGGGACTAGCGGTCTCTCCCCTCTCCTACGAGCAGTACTTC; CDR3: CASSLQWGLAVSPLSYEQYF
V: TRBV7-9; size: NA; D: TRBD2; J: TRBJ2-7; DNA: TGTGCCAGCAGCCCTACCGGGACTAGCGCATCCTACGAGCAGTACTTC; CDR3: CASSPTGTSASYEQYF
V: TRBV7-6; size: NA; D: NA; J: TRBJ1-1; DNA: TGTGCCAGCAGCTTGGGACAACTAATGAACACTGAAGCTTTCTTT; CDR3: CASSLGQLMNTEAFF
V: TRBV6-5; size: NA; D: TRBD2; J: TRBJ2-1; DNA: TGTGCCAGCAGTTCCCCAGCGGGAAAGGGGAATGAGCAGTTCTTC; CDR3: CASSSPAGKGNEQFF
V: TRBV24-1; size: NA; D: TRBD1; J: TRBJ2-1; DNA: TGTGCCACCAGCGGACAGGGGCCCAATGAGCAGTTCTTC; CDR3: CATSGQGPNEQFF
V: TRBV6-1; size: NA; D: TRBD1; J: TRBJ1-2; DNA: TGTGCCAGCAGTGATGGACAGGGAGGCGGCTACACCTTC; CDR3: CASSDGQGGGYTF
V: TRBV9; size: NA; D: TRBD2; J: TRBJ2-1; DNA: TGTGCCAGCACCAGGACTAGCGGGAACTACAATGAGCAGTTCTTC; CDR3: CASTRTSGNYNEQFF
V: TRBV18; size: NA; D: NA; J: TRBJ2-1; DNA: TGTGCCAGCTCACCGGACACCTCCTACAATGAGCAGTTCTTC; CDR3: CASSPDTSYNEQFF
V: TRBV19; size: NA; D: NA; J: TRBJ1-2; DNA: TGTGCCAGTAGCATATCCGGGACCGCCATAACTAACTATGGCTACACCTTC; CDR3: CASSISGTAITNYGYTF
V: TRBV5-1; size: NA; D: NA; J: TRBJ1-3; DNA: TGCGCCAGCAGCTTGCAAGGGGCCAGCTCTGGAAACACCATATATTTT; CDR3: CASSLQGASSGNTIYF
V: TRBV27; size: NA; D: NA; J: TRBJ2-1; DNA: TGTGCCAGCAGTCACGGACCAAACAATGAGCAGTTCTTC; CDR3: CASSHGPNNEQFF
V: TRBV18; size: NA; D: NA; J: TRBJ1-5; DNA: TGTGCCAGCTCACCAAACTGGACACATAGCAATCAGCCCCAGCATTTT; CDR3: CASSPNWTHSNQPQHF
V: TRBV6-5; size: NA; D: NA; J: TRBJ1-5; DNA: TGTGCCAGCAGTTACTCCAGGGAAAATCAGCCCCAGCATTTT; CDR3: CASSYSRENQPQHF
V: TRBV7-3; size: NA; D: NA; J: TRBJ2-1; DNA: TGTGCCAGCAGCGAATCCAATGAGCAGTTCTTC; CDR3: CASSESNEQFF
V: TRBV24-1; size: NA; D: TRBD1; J: TRBJ2-1; DNA: TGTGCCACCAGTGCCCAGGGGGAACTCAATGAGCAGTTCTTC; CDR3: CATSAQGELNEQFF
V: TRBV19; size: NA; D: TRBD1; J: TRBJ1-5; DNA: TGTGCCAGTAGTTGGGGGACAGGGTTTAATCAGCCCCAGCATTTT; CDR3: CASSWGTGFNQPQHF